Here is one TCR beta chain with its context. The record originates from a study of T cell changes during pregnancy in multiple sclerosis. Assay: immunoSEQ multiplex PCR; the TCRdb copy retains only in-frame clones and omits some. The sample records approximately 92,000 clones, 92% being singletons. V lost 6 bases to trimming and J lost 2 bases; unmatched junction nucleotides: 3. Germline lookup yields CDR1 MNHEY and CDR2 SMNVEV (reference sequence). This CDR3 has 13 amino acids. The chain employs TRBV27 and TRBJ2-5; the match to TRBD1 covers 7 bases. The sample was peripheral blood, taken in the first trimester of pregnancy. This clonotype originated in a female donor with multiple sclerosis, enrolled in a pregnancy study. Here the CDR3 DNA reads TGTGCCAGCAGGGGGACAGATCAAGAGACCCAGTACTTC. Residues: CASRGTDQETQYF.